This T cell receptor beta chain was obtained from a study of beta chain features in type 1 diabetes listed by TCRdb under 2018. Broadly, across the study: Patients and healthy donors did not differ in mean age, gender distribution, total cell number or subset yield. A total of 100 million to 110 million sorted cells were examined across all samples, and a strong correlation was observed between cell number per subset and RNA yield. In the study, recently diagnosed type 1 diabetes patients and matched healthy donors were compared on the TCRB repertoires of their sorted circulating CD4+ T cell subsets. Whereas all 30 or so donors provided naive and central memory subsets, regulatory and stem cell-like memory subsets were isolated from just 8 patients and about eight healthy donors.

Each donor gave one peripheral blood draw, averaging approximately 110 mL, which was collected into heparinised tubes. Using a panel that included CD45RO, CCR7, CD25, CD127, CD95 and CD27, naive, central memory, regulatory and stem cell-like memory CD4+ T cells were sorted on a BD FACSAria II. Purity was above 98% for every sorted population. PBMCs were separated immediately by Lymphoprep density gradient centrifugation and were stained directly, without being cultured. To minimize batch effects, samples were stained and sorted in pairs, one healthy donor with one patient per experiment. The entire isolated RNA was reverse transcribed using the High Capacity cDNA Reverse Transcription Kit, and thus expressed TCRB transcripts were sequenced. Naive, central memory and regulatory T cell samples underwent deep immunoSEQ sequencing, averaging about 3.57 million total reads per sample. Sorted cells were lysed in RLT buffer and RNA was extracted with DNase-treated RNeasy Micro or Mini kits, depending on cell number. To prevent cross-contamination, every cell subset was processed on its own, while patient and healthy donor samples were processed together. The immunoSEQ multiplex PCR was used to amplify TCRB sequences from cDNA, generating 87-bp fragments that spanned the CDR3 region. Sequencing of the amplicons was performed on the Illumina HiSeq platform. Turning to the authors' computational methods: Synthetic template baselines were used to correct PCR bias computationally, reads within Hamming distance 2 were collapsed, and singletons that could not be merged were discarded. Reads were aligned against IMGT to assign V, D and J genes, CDR3 length and insertions or deletions at six rearrangement sites. Within each subset, clonotype counts were normalized to the number of sorted cells before true diversity and Gini coefficients were calculated with the tcR R package. Repertoire sharing was quantified using the overlap coefficient calculated on TCRB nucleotide sequences. TCRdb mirrors the immuneACCESS table, restricted to in-frame sequences. Some clones are absent from its copies; in checked studies, under half trace to an unresolved V gene, and the reason for the others is unknown. Clonal size and the V and J genes are those of that table, whereas D and trimming came from the DNA. In this sample the table shows approximately 140,000 clones, about 44% of which occur a single time. The biggest ten clones account for 0.35% to 0.45% of the sample.

Looking up the germline V gene (reference sequence) yields CDR1 DFQATT and CDR2 SNEGSKA. The CDR3 runs 11 amino acids, cysteine and phenylalanine included. The sequence is cut down to CDR3 DNA, 33 bases in frame from base 1. The trim is 5 bases for V and 7 bases for J, with a gap of 11 bases between the germline ends. A remark on this clone: Its antigen target is currently unknown. Per-base quality was not reported, and no clone a single base away is much larger than it.

General study outcomes and caveats: Sequencing cDNA rather than genomic DNA could over-represent highly expressing activated cells, although activation and CD3 levels did not differ between groups. Naive, central memory and regulatory TCRB repertoires appeared more similar among patients than among healthy donors. Because the HLA sub-analyses included only small numbers of individuals, any influence of HLA type on TCRB rearrangement was left unresolved. In all four CD4+ subsets, TCRB CDR3 length was moderately but significantly shorter in type 1 diabetes patients. Patients with type 1 diabetes made fewer insertions and deleted more nucleotides at VDJ recombination sites, implying thymic rearrangement abnormalities. Shorter templates might be favored by PCR, yet because patient and control samples were amplified and corrected together, any such skew would affect both groups equally.

The sample was Tregs from blood. The meaning of the sample's cell subset or site label: regulatory CD4+ T cells. The source of this sequence is a man aged 18-30 years in good health. This sequence uses TRBV20-1 and TRBJ1-2; the D gene cannot be resolved reliably. The encoded CDR3 is CSAPQAGGYTF. The bases are TGCAGTGCTCCTCAAGCTGGTGGCTACACCTTC.